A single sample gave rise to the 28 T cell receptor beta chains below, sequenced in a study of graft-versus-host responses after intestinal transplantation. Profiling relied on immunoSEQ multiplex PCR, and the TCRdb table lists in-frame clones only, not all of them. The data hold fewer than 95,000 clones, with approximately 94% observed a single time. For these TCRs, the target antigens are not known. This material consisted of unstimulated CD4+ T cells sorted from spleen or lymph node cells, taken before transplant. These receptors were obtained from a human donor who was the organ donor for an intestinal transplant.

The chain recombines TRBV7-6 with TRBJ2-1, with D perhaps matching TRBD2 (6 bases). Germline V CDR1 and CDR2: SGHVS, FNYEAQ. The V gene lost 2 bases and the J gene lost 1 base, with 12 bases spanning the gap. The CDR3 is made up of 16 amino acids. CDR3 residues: CASSLQPGVSYNEQFF. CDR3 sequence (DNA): TGTGCCAGCAGCTTACAACCGGGGGTTTCCTACAATGAGCAGTTCTTC.

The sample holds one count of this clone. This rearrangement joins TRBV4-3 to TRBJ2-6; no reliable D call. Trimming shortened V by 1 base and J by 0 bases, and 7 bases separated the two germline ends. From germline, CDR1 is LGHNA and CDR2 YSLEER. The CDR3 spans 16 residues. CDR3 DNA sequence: TGCGCCAGCAGCCAAGGCGCCACCTCTGGGGCCAACGTCCTGACTTTC. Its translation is CASSQGATSGANVLTF.

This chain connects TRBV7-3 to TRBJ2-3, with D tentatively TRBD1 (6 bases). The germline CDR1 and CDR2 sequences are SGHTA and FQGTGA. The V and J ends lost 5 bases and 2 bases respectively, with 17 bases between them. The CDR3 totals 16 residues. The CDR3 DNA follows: TGTGCCAGCAGCGCGAAATCGGACAGCTCCACAGATACGCAGTATTTT. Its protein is CASSAKSDSSTDTQYF.

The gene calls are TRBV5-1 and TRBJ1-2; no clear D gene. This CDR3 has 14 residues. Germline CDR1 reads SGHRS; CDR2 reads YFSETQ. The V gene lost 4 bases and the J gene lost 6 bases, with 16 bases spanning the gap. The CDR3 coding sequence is TGCGCCAGCAGCCCTGCTAGGGAGGGCGATGGCTACACCTTC. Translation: CASSPAREGDGYTF.

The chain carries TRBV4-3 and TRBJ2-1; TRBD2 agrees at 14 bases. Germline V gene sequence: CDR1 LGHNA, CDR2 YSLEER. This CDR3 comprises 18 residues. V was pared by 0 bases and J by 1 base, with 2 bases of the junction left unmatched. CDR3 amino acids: CASSQEGLAGGSYNEQFF. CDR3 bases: TGCGCCAGCAGCCAAGAAGGACTAGCGGGGGGTTCCTACAATGAGCAGTTCTTC.

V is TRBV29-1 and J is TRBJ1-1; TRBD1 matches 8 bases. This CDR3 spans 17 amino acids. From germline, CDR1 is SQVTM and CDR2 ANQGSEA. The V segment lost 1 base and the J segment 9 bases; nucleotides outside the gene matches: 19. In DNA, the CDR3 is TGCAGCGTTGAAGCACCGTCTGAAGGGACAGGCGTTAGCAAAGCTTTCTTT. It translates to CSVEAPSEGTGVSKAFF.

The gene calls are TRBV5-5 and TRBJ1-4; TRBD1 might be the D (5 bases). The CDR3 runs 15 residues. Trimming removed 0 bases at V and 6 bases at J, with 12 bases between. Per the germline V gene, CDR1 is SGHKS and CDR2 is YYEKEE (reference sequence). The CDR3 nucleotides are TGTGCCAGCAGCTTGGATCCAGGGAAAGATGAAAAACTGTTTTTT. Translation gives CASSLDPGKDEKLFF.

Here the CDR3 DNA reads TGTGCCAGCGGAAAAGGGACTAGCGGGGCAGATACGCAGTATTTT. The encoded protein is CASGKGTSGADTQYF. The rearrangement uses TRBV28 and TRBJ2-3; TRBD2 agrees at 13 bases. The germline V gene encodes CDR1 MDHEN and CDR2 SYDVKM. The CDR3 has 15 amino acids. J lost 4 bases, V lost 8 bases, and 6 bases had no gene match.

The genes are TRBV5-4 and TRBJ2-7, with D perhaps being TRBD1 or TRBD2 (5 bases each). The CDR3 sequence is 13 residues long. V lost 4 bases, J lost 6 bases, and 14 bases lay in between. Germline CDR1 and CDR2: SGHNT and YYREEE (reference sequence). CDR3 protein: CASSRPGTSEQYF. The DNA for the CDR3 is TGTGCCAGCAGCCGTCCCGGGACCAGCGAGCAGTACTTC.

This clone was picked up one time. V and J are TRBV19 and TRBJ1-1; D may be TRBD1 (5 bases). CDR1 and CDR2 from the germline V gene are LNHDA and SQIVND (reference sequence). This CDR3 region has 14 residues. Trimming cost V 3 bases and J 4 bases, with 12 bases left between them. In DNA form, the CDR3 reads TGTGCCAGTAGTATTTTATCGGGGGGCACTGAAGCTTTCTTT. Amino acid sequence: CASSILSGGTEAFF.

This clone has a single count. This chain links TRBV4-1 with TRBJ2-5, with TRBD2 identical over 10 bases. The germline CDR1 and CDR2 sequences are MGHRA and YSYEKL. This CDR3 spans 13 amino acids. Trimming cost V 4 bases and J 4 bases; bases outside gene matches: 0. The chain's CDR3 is CASSLAGGETQYF. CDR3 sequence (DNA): TGCGCCAGCAGCCTAGCGGGGGGAGAGACCCAGTACTTC.

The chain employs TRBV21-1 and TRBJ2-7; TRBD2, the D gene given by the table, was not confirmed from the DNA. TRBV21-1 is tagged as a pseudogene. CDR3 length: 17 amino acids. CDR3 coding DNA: TGTGCCAGCAGCAAAGATGGGTGGCAGGCCTCGGGGTACGAGCAGTACTTC. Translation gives CASSKDGWQASGYEQYF.

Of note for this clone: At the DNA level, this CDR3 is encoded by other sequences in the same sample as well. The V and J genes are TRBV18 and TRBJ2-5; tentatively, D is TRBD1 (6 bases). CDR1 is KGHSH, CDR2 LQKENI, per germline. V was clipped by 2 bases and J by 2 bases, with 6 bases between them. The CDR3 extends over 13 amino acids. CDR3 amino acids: CASSPTGQETQYF. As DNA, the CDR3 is TGTGCCAGCTCACCAACAGGGCAAGAGACCCAGTACTTC.

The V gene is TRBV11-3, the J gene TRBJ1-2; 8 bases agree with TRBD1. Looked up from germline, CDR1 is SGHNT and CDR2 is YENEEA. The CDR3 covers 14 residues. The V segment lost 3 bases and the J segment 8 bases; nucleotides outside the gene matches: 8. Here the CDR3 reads CASSFAGGSQGYTF. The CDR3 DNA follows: TGTGCCAGCAGCTTCGCAGGGGGCTCGCAGGGCTACACCTTC.

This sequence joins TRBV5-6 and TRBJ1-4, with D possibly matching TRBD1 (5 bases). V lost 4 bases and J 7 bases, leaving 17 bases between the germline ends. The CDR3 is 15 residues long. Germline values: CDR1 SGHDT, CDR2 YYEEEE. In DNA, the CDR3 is TGTGCCAGCAGCCCCGGGGGTCTCGGAGGTGAAAAACTGTTTTTT. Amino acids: CASSPGGLGGEKLFF.

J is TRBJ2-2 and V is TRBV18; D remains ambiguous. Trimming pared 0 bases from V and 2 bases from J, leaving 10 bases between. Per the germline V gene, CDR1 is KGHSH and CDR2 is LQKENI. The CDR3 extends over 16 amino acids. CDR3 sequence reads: CASSPPNSLNTGELFF. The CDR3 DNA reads TGTGCCAGCTCACCACCGAACAGTTTAAACACCGGGGAGCTGTTTTTT.

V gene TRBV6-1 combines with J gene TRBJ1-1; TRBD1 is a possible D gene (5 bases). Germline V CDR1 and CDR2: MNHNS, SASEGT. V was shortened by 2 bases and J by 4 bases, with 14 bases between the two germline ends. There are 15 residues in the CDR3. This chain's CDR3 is CASSESGRRGTEAFF. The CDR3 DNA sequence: TGTGCCAGCAGTGAAAGTGGTAGAAGGGGCACTGAAGCTTTCTTT.

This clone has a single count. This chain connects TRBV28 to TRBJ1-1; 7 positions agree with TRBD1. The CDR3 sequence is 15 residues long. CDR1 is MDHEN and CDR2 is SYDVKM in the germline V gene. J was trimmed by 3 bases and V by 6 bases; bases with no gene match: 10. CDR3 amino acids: CASSPRRTGDTEAFF. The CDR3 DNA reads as TGTGCCAGCAGCCCCCGACGTACAGGGGACACTGAAGCTTTCTTT.

CDR3 region: CAWSVQLAGNNEQFF. CDR3 bases: TGTGCCTGGAGTGTACAGCTAGCGGGAAACAATGAGCAGTTCTTC. The J gene is TRBJ2-1, the V gene TRBV30, with 9 bases lining up with TRBD2. V lost 0 bases and J lost 5; bases outside the gene matches: 5. CDR3 length: 15 amino acids. Germline V gives CDR1 GTSNPN, CDR2 SVGIG (reference sequence).

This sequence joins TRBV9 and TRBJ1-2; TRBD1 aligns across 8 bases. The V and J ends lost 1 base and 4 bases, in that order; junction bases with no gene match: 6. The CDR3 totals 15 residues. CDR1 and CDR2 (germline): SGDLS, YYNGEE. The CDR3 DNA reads TGTGCCAGCAGCGTACAGGGGGCGTTGTCCTATGGCTACACCTTC. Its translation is CASSVQGALSYGYTF. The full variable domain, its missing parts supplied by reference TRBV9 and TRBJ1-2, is DSGVTQTPKHLITATGQRVTLRCSPRSGDLSVYWYQQSLDQGLQFLIQYYNGEERAKGNILERFSAQQFPDLHSELNLSSLELGDSALYFCASSVQGALSYGYTFGSGTRLTVV.

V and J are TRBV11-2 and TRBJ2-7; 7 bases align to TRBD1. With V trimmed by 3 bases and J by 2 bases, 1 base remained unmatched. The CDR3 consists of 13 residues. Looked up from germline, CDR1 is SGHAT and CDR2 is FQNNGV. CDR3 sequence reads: CASSFDRAYEQYF. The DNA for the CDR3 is TGTGCCAGCAGCTTCGACAGGGCCTACGAGCAGTACTTC.

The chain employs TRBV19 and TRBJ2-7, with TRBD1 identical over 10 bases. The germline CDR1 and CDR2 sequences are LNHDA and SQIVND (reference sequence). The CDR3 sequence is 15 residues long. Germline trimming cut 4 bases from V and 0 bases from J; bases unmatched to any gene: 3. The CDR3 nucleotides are TGTGCCAGTAGTAGCCGGACAGGGGGCTCCTACGAGCAGTACTTC. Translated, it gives CASSSRTGGSYEQYF.

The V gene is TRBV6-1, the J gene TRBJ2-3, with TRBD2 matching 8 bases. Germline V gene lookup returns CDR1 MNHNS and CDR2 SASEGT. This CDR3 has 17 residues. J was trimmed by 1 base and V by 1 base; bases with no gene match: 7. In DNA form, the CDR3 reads TGTGCCAGCAGTGAAGGGTACGGGGGGGGCCGCACAGATACGCAGTATTTT. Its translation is CASSEGYGGGRTDTQYF.

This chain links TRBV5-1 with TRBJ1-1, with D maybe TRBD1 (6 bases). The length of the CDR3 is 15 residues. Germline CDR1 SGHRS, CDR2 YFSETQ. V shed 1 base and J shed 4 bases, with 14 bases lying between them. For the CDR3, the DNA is TGCGCCAGCAGCTTGAGCGGGGAGACAGGCACTGAAGCTTTCTTT. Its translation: CASSLSGETGTEAFF.

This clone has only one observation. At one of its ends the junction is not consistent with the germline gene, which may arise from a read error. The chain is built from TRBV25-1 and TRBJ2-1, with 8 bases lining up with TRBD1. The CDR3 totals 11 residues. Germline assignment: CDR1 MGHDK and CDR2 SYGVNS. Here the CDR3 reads CASSQGAESVF. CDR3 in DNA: TGTGCCAGCAGTCAGGGGGCAGAATCCGTCTTC.

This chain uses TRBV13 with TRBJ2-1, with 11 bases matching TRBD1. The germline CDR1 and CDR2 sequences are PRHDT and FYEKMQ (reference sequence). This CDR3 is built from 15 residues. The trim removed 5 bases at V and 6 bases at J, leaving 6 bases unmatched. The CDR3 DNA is TGTGCCAGCAGCCCAGGACAGGGGGCTGGCAATGAGCAGTTCTTC. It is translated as CASSPGQGAGNEQFF.

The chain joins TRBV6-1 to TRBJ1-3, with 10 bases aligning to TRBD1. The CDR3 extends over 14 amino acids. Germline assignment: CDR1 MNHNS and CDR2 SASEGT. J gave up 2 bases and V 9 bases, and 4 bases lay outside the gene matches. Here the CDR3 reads CASRDRGPGNTIYF. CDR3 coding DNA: TGTGCCAGTAGGGACAGGGGCCCTGGAAACACCATATATTTT.

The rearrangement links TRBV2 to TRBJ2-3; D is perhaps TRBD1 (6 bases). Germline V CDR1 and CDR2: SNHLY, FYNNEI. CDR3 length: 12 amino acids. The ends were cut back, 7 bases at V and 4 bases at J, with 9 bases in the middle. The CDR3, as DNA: TGTGCCAGCACCGAGGGGGCAGATACGCAGTATTTT. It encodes CASTEGADTQYF.